The table lists the clone carrying this T cell receptor beta chain with a few counts. No antigen is known for it. This sample stems from a study of T cell responses to AZD1222 COVID-19 vaccine. Findings and caveats of the study: Repertoires were collected only later (after the peak T cell response had occurred). Breadth and depth of Spike-specific TCRs rose after two AZD1222 doses.

There are 16 residues in the CDR3. J gave up 2 bases and V 1 base, and 4 bases lay outside the gene matches. Germline V gene lookup returns CDR1 SNHLY and CDR2 FYNNEI. Produced via immunoSEQ multiplex PCR; TCRdb's table is partial and in-frame only. Here the sample spans 55,000 to 75,000 clones, approximately 90% being singletons. The sequence derives from an adult in good health. This chain connects TRBV2 to TRBJ2-5; the match to TRBD2 covers 10 bases. Sample: peripheral blood, taken on day 0 of AZD1222 vaccination. This CDR3 reads CASSEGPAGGQETQYF. The CDR3 DNA follows: TGTGCCAGCAGTGAAGGTCCAGCGGGGGGGCAAGAGACCCAGTACTTC. The full variable domain, completed using reference TRBV2 and TRBJ2-5, is EPEVTQTPSHQVTQMGQEVILRCVPISNHLYFYWYRQILGQKVEFLVSFYNNEISEKSEIFDDQFSVERPDGSNFTLKIRSTKLEDSAMYFCASSEGPAGGQETQYFGPGTRLLVL.